The source of this T cell receptor beta chain is a study of blood T cell repertoires in COVID-19. This CDR3 is built from 11 residues. V lost 6 bases, J lost 4 bases, and 9 bases lay in between. CDR1 and CDR2 (germline): DFQATT, SNEGSKA (reference sequence). Data came from immunoSEQ multiplex PCR; TCRdb stores just in-frame clones and leaves some out. The table shows over 150,000 clones, with 81% occurring only once. The TCR originated in a woman aged 80 or over with COVID-19, enrolled during active disease. Sequencing was done on a sample of peripheral blood. This sequence joins TRBV20-1 and TRBJ2-5; tentative D call: TRBD2 (5 bases). CDR3 sequence reads: CSAAGGETQYF. For the CDR3, the DNA is TGCAGTGCCGCAGGAGGAGAGACCCAGTACTTC.